This entry concerns a single TCR beta chain. What it binds is unknown. This record belongs to a study of T cell repertoires in cytomegalovirus infection. Overall study context: Recently identified HLA-C-restricted CMV epitopes and well-studied HLA-B-restricted CMV epitopes were used by the study.

Trimming shortened V by 1 base and J by 11 bases, and 12 bases separated the two germline ends. Germline CDR1 is SGHTA and CDR2 is FQGNSA. This CDR3 is built from 13 residues. MiXCR, applied by TCRdb to the reads, yields one record per CDR3 protein. Seen here are a few hundred thousand distinct CDR3 sequences, over 35% observed once, and the top ten hold around 46%. The sequenced sample was cultured PBMCs, obtained from culture after CMV antigen stimulation. This sequence joins TRBV7-2 and TRBJ1-5; D may be TRBD1 (5 bases). The receptor was derived from a human donor in good health (CMV status not recorded). Some clones in this sample may be carry-over from other donors' samples. CDR3 sequence (DNA): TGTGCCAGCAGCTTAGAGGGGCCCGGAGCCCAGCATTTT. Protein: CASSLEGPGAQHF.